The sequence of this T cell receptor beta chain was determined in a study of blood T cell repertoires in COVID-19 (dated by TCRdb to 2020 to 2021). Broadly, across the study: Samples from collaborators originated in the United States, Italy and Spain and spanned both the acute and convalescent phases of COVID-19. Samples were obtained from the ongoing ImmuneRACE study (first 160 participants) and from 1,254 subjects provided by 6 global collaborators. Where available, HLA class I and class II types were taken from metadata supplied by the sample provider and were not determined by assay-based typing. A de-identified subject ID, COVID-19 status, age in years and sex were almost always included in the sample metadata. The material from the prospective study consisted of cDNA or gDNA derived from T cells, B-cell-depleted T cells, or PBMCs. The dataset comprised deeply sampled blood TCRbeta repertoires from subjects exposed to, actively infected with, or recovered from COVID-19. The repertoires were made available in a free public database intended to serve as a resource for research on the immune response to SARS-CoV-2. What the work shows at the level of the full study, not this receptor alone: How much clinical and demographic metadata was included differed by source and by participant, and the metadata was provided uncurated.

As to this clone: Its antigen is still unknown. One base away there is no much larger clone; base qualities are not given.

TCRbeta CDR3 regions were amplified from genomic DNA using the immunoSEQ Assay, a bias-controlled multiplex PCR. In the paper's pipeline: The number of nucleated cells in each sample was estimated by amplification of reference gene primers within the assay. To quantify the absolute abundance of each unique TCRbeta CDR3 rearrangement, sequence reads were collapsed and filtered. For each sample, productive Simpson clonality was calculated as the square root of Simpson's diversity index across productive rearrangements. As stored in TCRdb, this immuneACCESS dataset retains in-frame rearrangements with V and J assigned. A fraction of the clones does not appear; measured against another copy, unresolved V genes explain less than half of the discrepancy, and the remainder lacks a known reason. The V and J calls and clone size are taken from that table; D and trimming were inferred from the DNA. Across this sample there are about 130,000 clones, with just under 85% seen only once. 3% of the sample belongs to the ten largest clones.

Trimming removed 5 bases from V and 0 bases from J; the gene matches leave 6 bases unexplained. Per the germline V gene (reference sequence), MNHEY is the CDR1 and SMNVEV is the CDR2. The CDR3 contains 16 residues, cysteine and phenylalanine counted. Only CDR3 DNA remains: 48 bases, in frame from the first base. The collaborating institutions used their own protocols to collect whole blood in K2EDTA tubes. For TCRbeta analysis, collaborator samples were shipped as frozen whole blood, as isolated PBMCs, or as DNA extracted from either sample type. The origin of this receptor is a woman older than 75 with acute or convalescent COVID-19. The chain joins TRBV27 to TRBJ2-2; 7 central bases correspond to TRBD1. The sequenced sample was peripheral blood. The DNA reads TGTGCCAGCAGTGGACAGGTGTACGCGAACACCGGGGAGCTGTTTTTT. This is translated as CASSGQVYANTGELFF.